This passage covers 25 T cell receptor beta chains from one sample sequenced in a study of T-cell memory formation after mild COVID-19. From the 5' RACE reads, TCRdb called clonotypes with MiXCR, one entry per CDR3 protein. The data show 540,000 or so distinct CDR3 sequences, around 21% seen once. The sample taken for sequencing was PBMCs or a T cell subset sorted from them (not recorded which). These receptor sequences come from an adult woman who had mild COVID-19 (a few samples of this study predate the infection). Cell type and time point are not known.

CDR3 protein: CASSLGLRGDTGDTQYF. In nucleotides, the CDR3 is TGTGCCAGCAGCTTAGGTCTCAGGGGGGACACGGGAGATACGCAGTATTTT. V usage is TRBV11-3 and J usage is TRBJ2-3; a possible D gene is TRBD1 (7 bases). The CDR3 sequence is 17 residues long. Deletions cut 1 base from V and 5 bases from J, with 19 bases between. Germline-derived CDR1 and CDR2 are SGHNT and YENEEA.

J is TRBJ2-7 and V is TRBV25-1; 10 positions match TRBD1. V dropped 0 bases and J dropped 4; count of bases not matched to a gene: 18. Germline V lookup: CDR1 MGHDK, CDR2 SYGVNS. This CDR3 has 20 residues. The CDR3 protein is CASSEYYLVLDRGEGYEQYF. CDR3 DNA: TGTGCCAGCAGTGAATATTACCTTGTACTGGACAGGGGGGAGGGGTACGAGCAGTACTTC.

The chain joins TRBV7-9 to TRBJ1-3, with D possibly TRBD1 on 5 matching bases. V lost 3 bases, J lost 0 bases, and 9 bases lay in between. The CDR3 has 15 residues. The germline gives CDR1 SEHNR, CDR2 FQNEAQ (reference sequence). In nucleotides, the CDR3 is TGTGCCAGCAGCTTTGAGGGGCACTCTGGAAACACCATATATTTT. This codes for CASSFEGHSGNTIYF. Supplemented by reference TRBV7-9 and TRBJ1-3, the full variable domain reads DTGVSQNPRHKITKRGQNVTFRCDPISEHNRLYWYRQTLGQGPEFLTYFQNEAQLEKSRLLSDRFSAERPKGSFSTLEIQRTEQGDSAMYLCASSFEGHSGNTIYFGEGSWLTVV.

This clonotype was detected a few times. The CDR3 DNA is TGTGCCAGCAGCTCCGCGGGGGGGACTTACAATGAGCAGTTCTTC. This codes for CASSSAGGTYNEQFF. This chain joins TRBV7-6 and TRBJ2-1; 9 nucleotides match TRBD2. Germline trimming cut 4 bases from V and 4 bases from J; bases unmatched to any gene: 5. This CDR3 spans 15 amino acids. The germline gives CDR1 SGHVS, CDR2 FNYEAQ.

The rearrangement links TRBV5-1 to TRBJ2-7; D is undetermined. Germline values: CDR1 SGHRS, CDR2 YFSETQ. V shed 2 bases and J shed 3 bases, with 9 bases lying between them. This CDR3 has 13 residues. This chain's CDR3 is CASSLNFLYEQYF. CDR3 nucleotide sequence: TGCGCCAGCAGCTTAAACTTCCTCTACGAGCAGTACTTC.

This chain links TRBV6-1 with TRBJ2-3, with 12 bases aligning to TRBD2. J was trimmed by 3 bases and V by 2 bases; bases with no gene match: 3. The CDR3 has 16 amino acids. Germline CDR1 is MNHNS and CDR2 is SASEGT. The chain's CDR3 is CASSEPLAGGTDTQYF. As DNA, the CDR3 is TGTGCCAGCAGTGAACCTCTAGCGGGAGGGACAGATACGCAGTATTTT.

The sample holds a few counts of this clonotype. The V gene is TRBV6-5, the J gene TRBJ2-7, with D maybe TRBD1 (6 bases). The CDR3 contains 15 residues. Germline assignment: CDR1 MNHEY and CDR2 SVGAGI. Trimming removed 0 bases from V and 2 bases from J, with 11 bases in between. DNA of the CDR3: TGTGCCAGCAGTTACTCGGGACATACCGCCTACGAGCAGTACTTC. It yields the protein CASSYSGHTAYEQYF.

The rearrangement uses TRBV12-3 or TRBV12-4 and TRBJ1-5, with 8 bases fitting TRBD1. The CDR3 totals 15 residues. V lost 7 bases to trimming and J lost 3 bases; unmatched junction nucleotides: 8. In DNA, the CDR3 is TGTGCCAGCACCGAAACAGGGGGAGCCAATCAGCCCCAGCATTTT. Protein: CASTETGGANQPQHF.

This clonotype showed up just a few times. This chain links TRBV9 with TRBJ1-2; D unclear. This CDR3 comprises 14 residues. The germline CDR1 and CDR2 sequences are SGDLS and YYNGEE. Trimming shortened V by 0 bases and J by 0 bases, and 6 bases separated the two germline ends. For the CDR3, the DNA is TGTGCCAGCAGCGTAGTTGCAACTAACTATGGCTACACCTTC. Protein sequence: CASSVVATNYGYTF.

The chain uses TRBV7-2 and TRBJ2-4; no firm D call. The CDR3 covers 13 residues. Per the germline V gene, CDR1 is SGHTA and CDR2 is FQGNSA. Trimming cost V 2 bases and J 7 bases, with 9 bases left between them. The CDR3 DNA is TGTGCCAGCAGCTTACCAGGTCTGAACATTCAGTACTTC. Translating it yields CASSLPGLNIQYF.

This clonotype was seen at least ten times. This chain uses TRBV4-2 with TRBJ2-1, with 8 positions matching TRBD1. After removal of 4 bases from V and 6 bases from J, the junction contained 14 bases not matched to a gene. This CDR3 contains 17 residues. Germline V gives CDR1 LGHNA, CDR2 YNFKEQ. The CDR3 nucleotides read TGTGCCAGCAGCCTAACCGCACAGGGGGTTTGGGGCAATGAGCAGTTCTTC. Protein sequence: CASSLTAQGVWGNEQFF.

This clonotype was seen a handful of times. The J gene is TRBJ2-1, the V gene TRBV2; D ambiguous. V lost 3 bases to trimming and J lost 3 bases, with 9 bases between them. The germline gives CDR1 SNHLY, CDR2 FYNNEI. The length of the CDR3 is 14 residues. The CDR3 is CASSDRTLYNEQFF. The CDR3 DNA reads TGTGCCAGCAGTGATAGGACCCTCTACAATGAGCAGTTCTTC.

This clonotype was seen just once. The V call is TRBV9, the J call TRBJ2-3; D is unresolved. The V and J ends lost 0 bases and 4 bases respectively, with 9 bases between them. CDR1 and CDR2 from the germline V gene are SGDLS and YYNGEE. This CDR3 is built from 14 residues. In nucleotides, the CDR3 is TGTGCCAGCAGCGTAGAGGGCAAGGCAGATACGCAGTATTTT. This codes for CASSVEGKADTQYF.

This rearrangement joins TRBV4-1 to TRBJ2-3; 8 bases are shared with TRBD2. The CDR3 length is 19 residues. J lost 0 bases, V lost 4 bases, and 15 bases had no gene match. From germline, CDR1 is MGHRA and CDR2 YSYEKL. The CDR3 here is CASSRNLVGGGPSTDTQYF. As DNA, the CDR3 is TGCGCCAGCAGCCGGAACTTAGTCGGCGGGGGGCCAAGCACAGATACGCAGTATTTT.

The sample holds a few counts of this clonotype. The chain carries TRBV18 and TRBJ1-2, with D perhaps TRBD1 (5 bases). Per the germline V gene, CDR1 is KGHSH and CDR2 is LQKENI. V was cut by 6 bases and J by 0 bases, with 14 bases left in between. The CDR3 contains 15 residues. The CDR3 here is CASSPGTAANYGYTF. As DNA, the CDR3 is TGTGCCAGCTCCCCAGGGACGGCCGCTAACTATGGCTACACCTTC.

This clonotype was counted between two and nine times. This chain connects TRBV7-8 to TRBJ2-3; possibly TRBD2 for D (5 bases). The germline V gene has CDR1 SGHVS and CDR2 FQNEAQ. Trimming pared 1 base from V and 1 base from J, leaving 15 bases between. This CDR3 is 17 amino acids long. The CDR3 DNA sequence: TGTGCCAGCAGCTTAGTAGACGGGCGGGTGCGCACAGATACGCAGTATTTT. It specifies CASSLVDGRVRTDTQYF.

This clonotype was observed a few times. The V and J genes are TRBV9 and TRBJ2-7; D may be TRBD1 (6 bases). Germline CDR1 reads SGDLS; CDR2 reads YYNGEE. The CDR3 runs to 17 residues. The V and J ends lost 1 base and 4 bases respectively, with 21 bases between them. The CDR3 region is CASSVSGSGIGGYEQYF. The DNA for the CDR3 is TGTGCCAGCAGCGTATCAGGCTCAGGCATAGGGGGATACGAGCAGTACTTC.

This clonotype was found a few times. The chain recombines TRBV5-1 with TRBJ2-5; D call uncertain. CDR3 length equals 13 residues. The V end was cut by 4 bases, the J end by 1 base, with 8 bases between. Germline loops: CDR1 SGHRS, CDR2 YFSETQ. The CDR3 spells CASSVASQETQYF. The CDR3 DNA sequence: TGCGCCAGCAGCGTCGCCAGCCAAGAGACCCAGTACTTC.

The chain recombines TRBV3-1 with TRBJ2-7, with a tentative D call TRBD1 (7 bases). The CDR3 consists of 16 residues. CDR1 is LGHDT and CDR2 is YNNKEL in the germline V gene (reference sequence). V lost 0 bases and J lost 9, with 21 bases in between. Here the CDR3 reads CASSQDPGQTSGAQYF. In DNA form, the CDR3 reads TGTGCCAGCAGCCAAGATCCGGGACAGACTTCGGGAGCGCAGTACTTC.

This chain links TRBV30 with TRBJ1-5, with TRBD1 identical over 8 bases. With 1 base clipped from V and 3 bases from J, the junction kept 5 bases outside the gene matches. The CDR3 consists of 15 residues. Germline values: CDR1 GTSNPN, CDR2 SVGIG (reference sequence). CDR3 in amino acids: CAWSGGQGINQPQHF. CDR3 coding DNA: TGTGCCTGGAGTGGTGGACAGGGTATCAATCAGCCCCAGCATTTT.

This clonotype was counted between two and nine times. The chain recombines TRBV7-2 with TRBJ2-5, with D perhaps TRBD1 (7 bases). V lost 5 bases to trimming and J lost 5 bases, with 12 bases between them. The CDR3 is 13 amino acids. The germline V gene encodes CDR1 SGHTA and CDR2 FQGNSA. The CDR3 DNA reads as TGTGCCAGCAGCGGAGGGGGCGCGGAGACCCAGTACTTC. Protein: CASSGGGAETQYF.

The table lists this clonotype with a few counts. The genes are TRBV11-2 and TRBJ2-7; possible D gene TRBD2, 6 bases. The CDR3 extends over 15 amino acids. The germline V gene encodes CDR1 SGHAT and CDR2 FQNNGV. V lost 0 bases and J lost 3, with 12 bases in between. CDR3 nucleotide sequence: TGTGCCAGCAGCTTAGATTGGCGGGACGGCTACGAGCAGTACTTC. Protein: CASSLDWRDGYEQYF. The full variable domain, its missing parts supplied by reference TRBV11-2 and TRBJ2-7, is EAGVAQSPRYKIIEKRQSVAFWCNPISGHATLYWYQQILGQGPKLLIQFQNNGVVDDSQLPKDRFSAERLKGVDSTLKIQPAKLEDSAVYLCASSLDWRDGYEQYFGPGTRLTVT.

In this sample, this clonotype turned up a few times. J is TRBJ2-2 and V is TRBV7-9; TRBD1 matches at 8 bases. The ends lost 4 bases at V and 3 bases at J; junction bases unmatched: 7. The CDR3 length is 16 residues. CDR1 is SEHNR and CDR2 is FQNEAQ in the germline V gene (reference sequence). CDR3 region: CASSSQGAAYTGELFF. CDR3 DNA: TGTGCCAGCAGCTCTCAGGGGGCAGCTTACACCGGGGAGCTGTTTTTT. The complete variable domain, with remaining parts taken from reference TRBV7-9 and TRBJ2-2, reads DTGVSQNPRHKITKRGQNVTFRCDPISEHNRLYWYRQTLGQGPEFLTYFQNEAQLEKSRLLSDRFSAERPKGSFSTLEIQRTEQGDSAMYLCASSSQGAAYTGELFFGEGSRLTVL.

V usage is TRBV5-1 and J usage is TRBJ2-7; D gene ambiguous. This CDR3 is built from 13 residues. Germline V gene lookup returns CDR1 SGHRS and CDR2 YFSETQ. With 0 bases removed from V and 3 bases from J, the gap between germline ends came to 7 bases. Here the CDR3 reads CASSLVSHYEQYF. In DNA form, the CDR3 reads TGCGCCAGCAGCTTGGTAAGCCACTACGAGCAGTACTTC. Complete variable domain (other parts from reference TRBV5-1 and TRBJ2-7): KAGVTQTPRYLIKTRGQQVTLSCSPISGHRSVSWYQQTPGQGLQFLFEYFSETQRNKGNFPGRFSGRQFSNSRSEMNVSTLELGDSALYLCASSLVSHYEQYFGPGTRLTVT.

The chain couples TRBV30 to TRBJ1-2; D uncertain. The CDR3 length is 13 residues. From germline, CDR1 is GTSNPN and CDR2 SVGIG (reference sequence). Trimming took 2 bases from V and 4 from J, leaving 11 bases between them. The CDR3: CAWSPGEGYGYTF. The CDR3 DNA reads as TGTGCCTGGAGTCCTGGGGAAGGCTATGGCTACACCTTC. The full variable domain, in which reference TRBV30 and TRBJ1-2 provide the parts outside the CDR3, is SQTIHQWPATLVQPVGSPLSLECTVEGTSNPNLYWYRQAAGRGLQLLFYSVGIGQISSEVPQNLSASRPQDRQFILSSKKLLLSDSGFYLCAWSPGEGYGYTFGSGTRLTVV.